A single sample gave rise to the 17 T cell receptor beta chains below, sequenced in a study of blood T cells in healthy people across ages. Through a sample-barcoded 5' primer and a J-beta primer mix, a second PCR was run for roughly 7 to 11 cycles. Each CDR3 protein is one row after TCRdb ran MiXCR on the 5' RACE reads. The sample records about 680,000 distinct CDR3 sequences, over 45% being singletons. Sequenced input: blood. These receptors were collected from an older woman in good health.

The V and J genes are TRBV5-6 and TRBJ2-3; TRBD2 aligns across 8 bases. V lost 4 bases to trimming and J lost 7 bases; unmatched junction nucleotides: 2. Germline CDR1 and CDR2: SGHDT and YYEEEE. There are 12 residues in the CDR3. CDR3 in DNA: TGTGCCAGCAGCCGGGGGGGGAATACGCAGTATTTT. Translating gives CASSRGGNTQYF.

This clonotype was observed a few times. V usage is TRBV10-2 and J usage is TRBJ2-1; the D gene is possibly TRBD1 (6 bases). The CDR3 runs 14 residues. The germline V gene has CDR1 WSHSY and CDR2 SAAADI. V dropped 6 bases and J dropped 6 bases, with 15 bases sitting between them. The CDR3 is CASRRAGQTNEQFF. DNA for the CDR3: TGCGCCAGCAGGAGAGCTGGACAGACCAATGAGCAGTTCTTC.

The CDR3 loop reads CASSSSPQRDSSYEQYF. The CDR3 DNA is TGTGCCAGCAGTTCCTCACCGCAGCGGGATTCCTCCTACGAGCAGTACTTC. This chain links TRBV5-6 with TRBJ2-7; 7 nucleotides agree with TRBD2. V lost 5 bases, J lost 0 bases, and 14 bases stayed unmatched. Germline-derived CDR1 and CDR2 are SGHDT and YYEEEE. The CDR3 is 17 amino acids. Supplemented by reference TRBV5-6 and TRBJ2-7, the full variable domain reads DAGVTQSPTHLIKTRGQQVTLRCSPKSGHDTVSWYQQALGQGPQFIFQYYEEEERQRGNFPDRFSGHQFPNYSSELNVNALLLGDSALYLCASSSSPQRDSSYEQYFGPGTRLTVT.

The chain has TRBV5-1 and TRBJ1-3; D uncertain. The V gene's germline CDR1 is SGHRS and CDR2 YFSETQ. This CDR3 has 16 residues. V was pared by 1 base and J by 0 bases, with 11 bases between. CDR3 nucleotides: TGCGCCAGCAGCTTGCGTCACCCGAGCTCTGGAAACACCATATATTTT. As protein: CASSLRHPSSGNTIYF.

V usage is TRBV7-8 and J usage is TRBJ2-3; TRBD2 matches 7 bases. The trim removed 3 bases at V and 2 bases at J, leaving 8 bases unmatched. From germline, CDR1 is SGHVS and CDR2 FQNEAQ. CDR3 length equals 16 residues. DNA of the CDR3: TGTGCCAGCAGCTTCCTAAGCGGGACTTACACAGATACGCAGTATTTT. Protein: CASSFLSGTYTDTQYF.

This CDR3 reads CASNLRYNEQFF. DNA of the CDR3: TGTGCCAGCAACCTAAGATACAATGAGCAGTTCTTC. The rearrangement uses TRBV2 and TRBJ2-1; D is ambiguous. CDR1 is SNHLY and CDR2 is FYNNEI in the germline V gene. Trimming left V 7 bases short and J 4 bases short, with 8 bases between. This CDR3 has 12 residues. The whole variable domain, filled in from reference TRBV2 and TRBJ2-1, reads EPEVTQTPSHQVTQMGQEVILRCVPISNHLYFYWYRQILGQKVEFLVSFYNNEISEKSEIFDDQFSVERPDGSNFTLKIRSTKLEDSAMYFCASNLRYNEQFFGPGTRLTVL.

The chain links TRBV2 to TRBJ2-4; 13 bases align to TRBD2. Near its end, the DNA agrees better with TRBJ2-5, so the J call may be wrong. Germline lookup yields CDR1 SNHLY and CDR2 FYNNEI. The CDR3 covers 14 residues. The CDR3 DNA sequence: TGTGCCGCCGGGGGACTAGCGGGGAGAGAGACCCAGTACTTC. It translates to CAAGGLAGRETQYF.

This clonotype was counted once. The V and J genes are TRBV6-5 and TRBJ2-5; D is perhaps TRBD1 or TRBD2 (5 bases each). There are 14 residues in the CDR3. Trimming took 10 bases from V and 0 from J, leaving 15 bases between them. Looked up from germline, CDR1 is MNHEY and CDR2 is SVGAGI. This chain's CDR3 is CATLRGGNQETQYF. DNA for the CDR3: TGTGCCACCCTCCGGGGCGGAAACCAAGAGACCCAGTACTTC.

In this sample, this clonotype turned up a few times. CDR3 sequence reads: CASSLAGTENEQFF. In DNA form, the CDR3 reads TGCGCCAGCAGCTTGGCCGGGACAGAGAATGAGCAGTTCTTC. V usage is TRBV5-1 and J usage is TRBJ2-1, with 7 bases lining up with TRBD1. The CDR3 runs 14 residues. Germline CDR1 reads SGHRS; CDR2 reads YFSETQ. With 0 bases clipped from V and 7 bases from J, the junction kept 4 bases outside the gene matches.

The table lists this clonotype with a few counts. The V gene is TRBV20-1, the J gene TRBJ2-7, with D perhaps matching TRBD1 (5 bases). This CDR3 is 12 amino acids long. Germline CDR1 reads DFQATT; CDR2 reads SNEGSKA (reference sequence). The V and J ends lost 1 base and 7 bases respectively, with 11 bases between them. The CDR3: CSARANRGEQYF. CDR3 nucleotides: TGCAGTGCTAGAGCTAATAGGGGTGAGCAGTACTTC.

This clonotype occurred once. The junction and the germline gene differ at one end; a read error may be behind it. This chain connects TRBV29-1 to TRBJ1-4; 7 bases agree with TRBD1. The CDR3 is 12 residues long. Germline assignment: CDR1 SQVTM and CDR2 ANQGSEA. This chain's CDR3 is CSVATGNGKLFF. CDR3 DNA: TGCAGCGTCGCGACAGGGAATGGAAAACTGTTTTTT.

The chain carries TRBV4-2 and TRBJ1-6, with D uncertain. CDR1 is LGHNA, CDR2 YNFKEQ, per germline. Trimming cost V 1 base and J 3 bases, with 13 bases left between them. This CDR3 is 17 amino acids long. Here the CDR3 reads CASSQGGSVDYNSPLHF. As DNA, the CDR3 is TGTGCCAGCAGCCAAGGGGGATCTGTAGACTATAATTCACCCCTCCACTTT.

The V and J genes are TRBV6-2 or TRBV6-3 and TRBJ2-5; D gene unclear. Germline CDR1 and CDR2: MNHEY and SVGEGT. Trimming took 4 bases from V and 5 from J, leaving 14 bases between them. The CDR3 has 14 residues. The CDR3 DNA reads TGTGCCAGCAGTTTTCGGTACCTCGGCGAGACCCAGTACTTC. Translating it yields CASSFRYLGETQYF.

In regard to this clonotype: This may come from a read error, since a much larger clone is one base off. The chain combines TRBV13 with TRBJ2-5; 7 positions agree with TRBD2. V was clipped by 7 bases and J by 11 bases; unmatched bases: 22. Germline V gene lookup returns CDR1 PRHDT and CDR2 FYEKMQ (reference sequence). This CDR3 contains 16 residues. CDR3 nucleotides: TGTGCCAGCACCTTGGGAGGGCCGGCTTCCTACAATGAGCAGTACTTC. Translating it yields CASTLGGPASYNEQYF. Full variable domain (outside the CDR3, taken from reference TRBV13 and TRBJ2-5): AAGVIQSPRHLIKEKRETATLKCYPIPRHDTVYWYQQGPGQDPQFLISFYEKMQSDKGSIPDRFSAQQFSDYHSELNMSSLELGDSALYFCASTLGGPASYNEQYFGPGTRLLVL.

The sample holds one count of this clonotype. The chain links TRBV5-1 to TRBJ2-7; D may be TRBD1 or TRBD2 (6 bases each). Per germline, CDR1 SGHRS and CDR2 YFSETQ. Between the trimmed V and J ends, which lost 3 bases and 2 bases, there was a span of 15 bases. CDR3 length: 15 amino acids. The CDR3 nucleotides are TGCGCCAGCAGCTGGAGGGACACGCCGGCCTACGAGCAGTACTTC. It translates to CASSWRDTPAYEQYF.

This clonotype was found a few times. V is TRBV19 and J is TRBJ2-7; 11 nucleotides match TRBD1. Looked up from germline, CDR1 is LNHDA and CDR2 is SQIVND (reference sequence). This CDR3 region has 15 residues. Trimming removed 5 bases from V and 4 bases from J; junction bases left unmatched: 7. The CDR3 here is CASSFRTGGLYEQYF. CDR3 in DNA: TGTGCCAGTAGTTTCAGGACAGGGGGCTTGTACGAGCAGTACTTC.

J is TRBJ2-1 and V is TRBV11-3, with TRBD2 matching over 10 bases. This CDR3 is built from 18 residues. The J segment lost 1 base and the V segment lost 5 bases, leaving 11 bases of the junction unmatched. CDR1 and CDR2 from the germline V gene are SGHNT and YENEEA. The CDR3 bases are TGTGCCAGCAGCCGTCGAGCGGGAGGGCCCGTTTCCTACAATGAGCAGTTCTTC. Its translation: CASSRRAGGPVSYNEQFF.